The 24 T cell receptor beta chains below all came from one sample that was sequenced in a study of OX40 agonist ivuxolimab in advanced cancers. The assay was immunoSEQ multiplex PCR, and TCRdb's table has in-frame clones only and misses some. The sample holds some 58,000 clones; over 80% are singletons and the top ten take more than 1.5%. Sample: CD4+ or CD8+ T cells sorted from blood, taken in a trial of the OX40 agonist ivuxolimab. Source of these receptors: an adult with an advanced solid tumor such as melanoma, head and neck, liver or kidney cancer.

The chain employs TRBV18 and TRBJ1-2; TRBD1 aligns across 7 bases. The germline CDR1 and CDR2 sequences are KGHSH and LQKENI. The CDR3 is 16 amino acids. V gave up 6 bases and J gave up 1 base; unmatched junction bases: 11. DNA for the CDR3: TGTGCCAGCTCCCCTCAGGAGGGGGCGAGTAACTATGGCTACACCTTC. It codes for CASSPQEGASNYGYTF.

The chain links TRBV19 to TRBJ1-1; D is unclear. CDR3 length: 13 residues. CDR1 LNHDA and CDR2 SQIVND come from the germline V gene (reference sequence). Trimming removed 6 bases at V and 1 base at J, with 9 bases between. This CDR3 reads CASRHASNTEAFF. As DNA, the CDR3 is TGTGCCAGTAGACACGCTTCGAACACTGAAGCTTTCTTT.

The gene calls are TRBV10-3 and TRBJ1-2; D is unclear. This CDR3 is built from 13 residues. The V and J ends lost 0 bases and 3 bases respectively, with 5 bases between them. CDR1 ENHRY and CDR2 SYGVKD come from the germline V gene. The CDR3 bases are TGTGCCATCAGTGAGTCGGCCGACTATGGCTACACCTTC. This sequence encodes CAISESADYGYTF.

J is TRBJ2-3 and V is TRBV28; 8 positions agree with TRBD2. Germline V gene data show CDR1 as MDHEN and CDR2 as SYDVKM. V was pared by 6 bases and J by 3 bases, with 8 bases of the junction left unmatched. The CDR3 is 15 amino acids. CDR3 nucleotide sequence: TGTGCCAGCAGGGTCGGGGGGGCCGGTACAGATACGCAGTATTTT. This sequence encodes CASRVGGAGTDTQYF.

Only one count was recorded for this clone. V usage is TRBV11-2 and J usage is TRBJ1-5, with 8 bases aligning to TRBD1. The J segment lost 0 bases and the V segment lost 4 bases, leaving 2 bases of the junction unmatched. Per the germline V gene, CDR1 is SGHAT and CDR2 is FQNNGV. This CDR3 region has 15 residues. This chain's CDR3 is CASSSDRGSNQPQHF. CDR3 sequence (DNA): TGTGCCAGCAGCTCCGACAGGGGTAGCAATCAGCCCCAGCATTTT.

The rearrangement joins TRBV9 to TRBJ1-1, with D uncertain. The germline V gene has CDR1 SGDLS and CDR2 YYNGEE. The CDR3 spans 16 residues. V shed 0 bases and J shed 0 bases, with 12 bases lying between them. The CDR3 sequence is CASSVGAVGMNTEAFF. The CDR3 bases are TGTGCCAGCAGCGTAGGGGCAGTTGGGATGAACACTGAAGCTTTCTTT.

The rearrangement uses TRBV12-5 and TRBJ1-5; D unresolved. Per germline, CDR1 LGHNT and CDR2 FRNRAP. The length of the CDR3 is 13 residues. Trimming stripped 7 bases from V and 5 bases from J, with 12 bases between. CDR3 sequence: CASAPREYQPQHF. The CDR3 DNA follows: TGTGCTAGTGCCCCACGGGAGTATCAGCCCCAGCATTTT.

The J gene is TRBJ2-3, the V gene TRBV18; tentatively, D is TRBD2 (6 bases). The germline V gene has CDR1 KGHSH and CDR2 LQKENI. The CDR3 sequence is 16 residues long. V was trimmed by 5 bases and J by 7 bases, leaving 22 bases between them. CDR3 in DNA: TGTGCCAGCTCATCATTAGCGGTCGTCTCTCAAAATACGCAGTATTTT. Residues: CASSSLAVVSQNTQYF.

This chain connects TRBV4-1 to TRBJ1-2; 9 bases align to TRBD1. Trimming cost V 4 bases and J 3 bases; bases outside gene matches: 6. The V gene's germline CDR1 is MGHRA and CDR2 YSYEKL. The length of the CDR3 is 15 residues. The DNA for the CDR3 is TGCGCCAGCAGCCCCAGACAGGGGGTAGACTATGGCTACACCTTC. It yields the protein CASSPRQGVDYGYTF.

V usage is TRBV19 and J usage is TRBJ1-3; D remains unclear. The CDR3 runs to 13 residues. Germline V gives CDR1 LNHDA, CDR2 SQIVND (reference sequence). With 5 bases removed from V and 1 base from J, the gap between germline ends came to 6 bases. CDR3 bases: TGTGCCAGTAGTCGGGGATCTGGAAACACCATATATTTT. As protein: CASSRGSGNTIYF. Variable domain in full (rest from reference TRBV19 and TRBJ1-3): DGGITQSPKYLFRKEGQNVTLSCEQNLNHDAMYWYRQDPGQGLRLIYYSQIVNDFQKGDIAEGYSVSREKKESFPLTVTSAQKNPTAFYLCASSRGSGNTIYFGEGSWLTVV.

This clone has only a few counts. The rearrangement links TRBV7-2 to TRBJ1-3; D not certain. V gave up 5 bases and J gave up 0 bases, with 11 bases separating them. The CDR3 is made up of 15 amino acids. Germline CDR1 SGHTA, CDR2 FQGNSA. CDR3: CASSTGRSSGNTIYF. The CDR3 coding sequence is TGTGCCAGCAGCACGGGCAGGTCCTCTGGAAACACCATATATTTT.

The J gene is TRBJ1-4, the V gene TRBV6-1, with D unclear. CDR1 and CDR2 (germline): MNHNS, SASEGT. The length of the CDR3 is 14 residues. Trimming took off 4 bases at V and 3 bases at J, with 9 bases between the two ends. CDR3 nucleotide sequence: TGTGCCAGCAGTGCGGGGTTTGCTAATGAAAAACTGTTTTTT. This encodes CASSAGFANEKLFF.

The chain joins TRBV27 to TRBJ1-2, with TRBD1 matching over 8 bases. CDR3 length: 12 residues. V gave up 5 bases and J gave up 8 bases; unmatched junction bases: 4. Germline V gene sequence: CDR1 MNHEY, CDR2 SMNVEV (reference sequence). The CDR3 region is CASSTRQGGYTF. DNA for the CDR3: TGTGCCAGCAGTACACGACAGGGGGGCTACACCTTC.

This clone showed up just once. The chain carries TRBV28 and TRBJ1-5; D unresolved. The CDR3 has 13 amino acids. V lost 6 bases to trimming and J lost 5 bases, with 11 bases between them. The germline V gene encodes CDR1 MDHEN and CDR2 SYDVKM. The CDR3 nucleotides are TGTGCCAGCAGACCACACGGAGATCAGCCCCAGCATTTT. Translation: CASRPHGDQPQHF.

The CDR3 here is CASSSTGTDFYGYTF. The CDR3 nucleotides are TGTGCCAGCAGCTCCACCGGGACAGACTTCTATGGCTACACCTTC. The chain joins TRBV7-2 to TRBJ1-2; TRBD1 aligns across 7 bases. Germline lookup yields CDR1 SGHTA and CDR2 FQGNSA. V shed 4 bases, J shed 4 bases, and the junction held 9 bases outside the gene matches. This CDR3 region has 15 residues.

V gene TRBV6-1 combines with J gene TRBJ1-4, with 10 bases identical to TRBD1. The trim removed 5 bases at V and 7 bases at J, leaving 4 bases unmatched. Germline-derived CDR1 and CDR2 are MNHNS and SASEGT. This CDR3 is built from 14 residues. The CDR3 sequence is CASSSDRGGEKLFF. CDR3 DNA: TGTGCCAGCAGTTCGGACAGGGGGGGTGAAAAACTGTTTTTT.

The rearrangement uses TRBV19 and TRBJ1-2; D possibly corresponds to TRBD1 (6 bases). The CDR3 runs to 15 residues. V was trimmed by 3 bases and J by 4 bases, leaving 15 bases between them. CDR1 and CDR2 from the germline V gene are LNHDA and SQIVND (reference sequence). The CDR3 reads CASSMGNRAGYGYTF. The CDR3 DNA is TGTGCCAGTAGTATGGGGAACAGGGCCGGCTATGGCTACACCTTC.

This chain connects TRBV28 to TRBJ1-2; 9 bases align to TRBD1. After removal of 6 bases from V and 4 bases from J, the junction contained 9 bases not matched to a gene. Germline assignment: CDR1 MDHEN and CDR2 SYDVKM. This CDR3 has 15 amino acids. CDR3 nucleotide sequence: TGTGCCAGCAGGTCACAGGGGGCGCGGGGCTATGGCTACACCTTC. Protein product: CASRSQGARGYGYTF.

The chain's CDR3 is CASSEVAGGDSPLHF. The CDR3 bases are TGTGCCAGCAGTGAAGTCGCCGGGGGGGATTCACCCCTCCACTTT. V gene TRBV6-1 combines with J gene TRBJ1-6, with D perhaps TRBD1 (5 bases). The CDR3 runs to 15 residues. Germline V gene data show CDR1 as MNHNS and CDR2 as SASEGT. Trimming pared 1 base from V and 8 bases from J, leaving 12 bases between.

The chain has TRBV7-2 and TRBJ2-3; 8 nucleotides align to TRBD1. V dropped 5 bases and J dropped 5; count of bases not matched to a gene: 9. This CDR3 has 15 residues. CDR1 is SGHTA and CDR2 is FQGNSA in the germline V gene. The CDR3 loop reads CASSITGTGKDTQYF. The CDR3, as DNA: TGTGCCAGCAGCATTACCGGGACAGGAAAAGATACGCAGTATTTT.

This rearrangement joins TRBV10-3 to TRBJ1-5; 8 nucleotides line up with TRBD1. Losses at the gene ends were 3 bases for V and 5 bases for J; bases not matched to a gene: 6. The CDR3 is 15 amino acids. Looked up from germline, CDR1 is ENHRY and CDR2 is SYGVKD. CDR3 in amino acids: CAISDSDRGYQPQHF. As DNA, the CDR3 is TGTGCCATCAGTGATTCCGACAGGGGATATCAGCCCCAGCATTTT.

V usage is TRBV10-2 and J usage is TRBJ2-7; TRBD2 matches at 13 bases. The CDR3 totals 13 residues. The germline gives CDR1 WSHSY, CDR2 SAAADI. V shed 11 bases and J 7 bases; nucleotides not matched to a gene: 8. The CDR3 is CADGLAGAGEQYF. The CDR3 DNA is TGCGCCGACGGACTAGCGGGAGCGGGGGAGCAGTACTTC.

The gene calls are TRBV4-1 and TRBJ1-1; D is perhaps TRBD1 (5 bases). V lost 3 bases, J lost 1 base, and 21 bases lay in between. The germline V gene encodes CDR1 MGHRA and CDR2 YSYEKL. The CDR3 sequence is 18 residues long. This CDR3 reads CASSQATHRRESNTEAFF. The CDR3 nucleotides are TGCGCCAGCAGCCAGGCTACCCACCGCAGGGAGTCGAACACTGAAGCTTTCTTT.

The chain joins TRBV15 to TRBJ2-1; 9 bases match TRBD2. From germline, CDR1 is LNHNV and CDR2 YYDKDF (reference sequence). V lost 4 bases, J lost 6 bases, and 13 bases stayed unmatched. This CDR3 contains 17 residues. The CDR3 nucleotides are TGTGCCACCAGCACAGGGTTTTTAGCGGGAGTGCGCAATGAGCAGTTCTTC. Translation gives CATSTGFLAGVRNEQFF.